Only a few counts were recorded for the clone carrying this T cell receptor beta chain. Its antigen is as yet unknown. The PCR contained 60 Vbeta and 13 Jbeta primers. The repertoire was sequenced with immunoSEQ multiplex PCR; TCRdb's copy has only in-frame clones and lacks some. The top ten clones hold about 1.1% of a sample with approximately 110,000 clones, 80% to 90% of them seen once. Germline trimming cut 2 bases from V and 3 bases from J; bases unmatched to any gene: 7. CDR3 size: 16 residues. CDR1 is SGHKS and CDR2 is YYEKEE in the germline V gene (reference sequence). This record comes from a study of cytomegalovirus exposure and HLA in healthy donors. Findings and limits, study-wide: Later analysis demonstrated an association between a missense DCLRE1C variant and TCR beta V- and J-gene trimming. In an earlier analysis, productive rearrangement rates for most beta V segments clustered near 87% or 30%.

The TCR originated in a woman younger than 45 in good health and CMV-seronegative. Sequenced: PBMCs. The chain is built from TRBV5-5 and TRBJ1-1, with 10 bases identical to TRBD1. In nucleotides, the CDR3 is TGTGCCAGCAGCTTCCCCGACAGGGGGCTGTACACTGAAGCTTTCTTT. Translation gives CASSFPDRGLYTEAFF.